Each of the 12 T cell receptor beta chains below was sequenced from the same sample in a study of blood T cell repertoires in COVID-19. Profiled with immunoSEQ multiplex PCR; TCRdb holds only in-frame clones, not every one. This sample has fewer than 300,000 clones; roughly nine tenths occur once, and the top ten carry 4%. Sequenced: peripheral blood. The source is a man between 60 and 75 years old who had recovered from COVID-19.

The V and J genes are TRBV27 and TRBJ2-1; D is possibly TRBD2 (6 bases). The ends were cut back, 10 bases at V and 1 base at J, with 17 bases in the middle. CDR1 and CDR2 (germline): MNHEY, SMNVEV (reference sequence). This CDR3 spans 15 amino acids. The CDR3 loop is CATAWRGVSYNEQFF. The DNA for the CDR3 is TGTGCCACTGCTTGGCGGGGCGTATCCTACAATGAGCAGTTCTTC.

This clone has a single count. The V and J genes are TRBV18 and TRBJ2-5, with 10 bases aligning to TRBD2. The CDR3 is 16 residues long. V gave up 3 bases and J gave up 5 bases; unmatched junction bases: 9. From germline, CDR1 is KGHSH and CDR2 LQKENI. The CDR3 DNA reads TGTGCCAGCTCACCTCTCAGCGGGGGGGCCTTGGAGACCCAGTACTTC. Translation gives CASSPLSGGALETQYF.

Only a few counts were recorded for this clone. The CDR3 protein is CASSQGAGGPYEQFF. CDR3 DNA: TGTGCCAGCAGCCAAGGAGCGGGGGGGCCATATGAGCAGTTCTTC. V and J are TRBV14 and TRBJ2-1, with TRBD2 identical over 10 bases. Germline values: CDR1 SGHDN, CDR2 FVKESK. V lost 1 base to trimming and J lost 8 bases; unmatched junction nucleotides: 5. The CDR3 covers 15 residues.

The J gene is TRBJ1-6, the V gene TRBV9; D is perhaps TRBD1 (6 bases). This CDR3 has 15 amino acids. With 4 bases removed from V and 7 bases from J, the gap between germline ends came to 15 bases. Germline V gene lookup returns CDR1 SGDLS and CDR2 YYNGEE. The CDR3 DNA follows: TGTGCCAGCAGCCTCACCCAGGGGCGGAATTCACCCCTCCACTTT. Translating it yields CASSLTQGRNSPLHF.

The V gene is TRBV5-1, the J gene TRBJ2-7, with 8 bases identical to TRBD1. The CDR3 is made up of 14 amino acids. J gave up 3 bases and V 5 bases, and 7 bases lay outside the gene matches. The germline V gene has CDR1 SGHRS and CDR2 YFSETQ. CDR3 amino acids: CASRSGQGSYEQYF. CDR3 nucleotide sequence: TGCGCCAGCAGATCCGGACAGGGCAGCTACGAGCAGTACTTC.

J is TRBJ1-6 and V is TRBV5-4, with D unresolved. Germline V lookup: CDR1 SGHNT, CDR2 YYREEE (reference sequence). V lost 4 bases and J lost 10, with 18 bases in between. This CDR3 is built from 15 residues. The chain's CDR3 is CASSPERVVGSPLHF. CDR3 nucleotides: TGTGCCAGCAGCCCGGAGCGGGTAGTCGGATCACCCCTCCACTTT.

This clone came up a few times. J is TRBJ1-5 and V is TRBV7-8; D may be TRBD1 (5 bases). Trimming shortened V by 3 bases and J by 6 bases, and 12 bases separated the two germline ends. The germline CDR1 and CDR2 sequences are SGHVS and FQNEAQ. The CDR3 is made up of 14 amino acids. The CDR3 nucleotides are TGTGCCAGCAGCTTGGTCAGGGTAGGTCAGCCCCAGCATTTT. Its translation: CASSLVRVGQPQHF. Complete variable domain (other parts from reference TRBV7-8 and TRBJ1-5): GAGVSQSPRYKVAKRGQDVALRCDPISGHVSLFWYQQALGQGPEFLTYFQNEAQLDKSGLPSDRFFAERPEGSVSTLKIQRTQQEDSAVYLCASSLVRVGQPQHFGDGTRLSIL.

This chain joins TRBV4-1 and TRBJ1-5, with D perhaps matching TRBD1 (6 bases). This CDR3 has 16 amino acids. With 4 bases removed from V and 3 bases from J, the gap between germline ends came to 16 bases. Germline V CDR1 and CDR2: MGHRA, YSYEKL. The CDR3 spells CASSPRGRDNNQPQHF. As DNA, the CDR3 is TGCGCCAGCAGCCCCAGGGGAAGGGACAACAATCAGCCCCAGCATTTT.

The V gene is TRBV9, the J gene TRBJ2-7; TRBD1 agrees at 7 bases. This CDR3 region has 16 residues. Per the germline V gene, CDR1 is SGDLS and CDR2 is YYNGEE. V shed 4 bases and J 4 bases; nucleotides not matched to a gene: 14. The CDR3 sequence is CASSREMTGNSYEQYF. The CDR3 region has the DNA TGTGCCAGCAGCCGAGAAATGACAGGGAATAGTTACGAGCAGTACTTC.

The chain is built from TRBV2 and TRBJ2-3; 15 bases are a match to TRBD2. The CDR3 is made up of 16 amino acids. The V gene end was trimmed by 4 bases and the J gene end by 5 bases; junction bases not matched to a gene: 4. Germline loops: CDR1 SNHLY, CDR2 FYNNEI. The CDR3 spells CASSGTSGGARDTQYF. The CDR3 DNA is TGTGCCAGCAGTGGGACTAGCGGGGGGGCTAGAGATACGCAGTATTTT.

This clone was seen only a few times. The gene calls are TRBV15 and TRBJ1-4, with D tentatively TRBD1 (5 bases). Germline CDR1 and CDR2: LNHNV and YYDKDF (reference sequence). The V end was cut by 0 bases, the J end by 7 bases, with 18 bases between. The CDR3 covers 17 residues. The CDR3 region is CATSRDLRRVYSEKLFF. The CDR3 region has the DNA TGTGCCACCAGCAGAGATCTGCGCAGGGTTTATAGTGAAAAACTGTTTTTT.

V gene TRBV13 combines with J gene TRBJ2-1; TRBD2 might be the D (5 bases). Germline CDR1 PRHDT, CDR2 FYEKMQ (reference sequence). The CDR3 contains 14 residues. Trimming cost V 5 bases and J 5 bases, with 13 bases left between them. The CDR3: CASSQSPGNNEQFF. The DNA of the CDR3 is TGTGCCAGCAGCCAATCCCCGGGAAACAATGAGCAGTTCTTC.